This entry concerns a single TCR beta chain. This clonotype is medium-sized (0.01 to 0.1%) in its sample. What antigen it recognizes has not been identified. Base quality data are lacking; no much larger clone is found one base away. The sample is drawn from a study of early T cells in non-severe SARS-CoV-2 infection listed by TCRdb under 2021. Background on the whole study: TCR sequencing used bulk RNA from unsorted whole blood, so alpha and beta chains could not be paired.

The library was generated by 5' RACE. The sample was run on a NextSeq 500. To correct for sequencing error and PCR bias, the TCR library protocol tagged individual cDNA molecules with unique molecular identifiers. TCR alpha and beta chains were both sequenced, and the abundances of alpha and beta sequences in each sample were closely correlated with each other. The original pipeline was this. Decombinator V4 was used to perform V gene, J gene and CDR3 annotation of TCR sequences. Expanded TCRs were defined as changing significantly between any two time points under a Poisson model with p below 0.0001. TCR abundances were normalised to the total number of TCRs sequenced per sample and were expressed as counts per million. MAIT TCRs were defined by TRAV1-2 paired with TRAJ12, TRAJ20 or TRAJ33, and iNKT TCRs by TRAV10 paired with TRAJ18. VDJdb, accessed 1 November 2021, was searched for CMV, EBV and SARS-CoV-2 annotated TCRs, excluding TCRs annotated for multiple antigens. TCRdb cleaned the public reads at Q25 with fastp, built clones with MiXCR and kept in-frame beta chains. Each CDR3 protein appears once, grouped with its most common genes and DNA. These V and J calls derive from TCRdb rather than the authors' analysis. Counted in this sample were roughly 10,000 distinct CDR3 sequences; 4.8% of them appeared once. The ten largest clones capture about a tenth of the sample.

Broad study findings and their caveats: Matching against VDJdb was skewed toward anti-spike CD8 responses, likely underestimated virus-specific expansions, and missed private and CD4 specificities.

Here V drops 4 bases and J drops 4 bases, and the junction holds 8 bases not matched to any gene. The germline V gene yields SGHRS for CDR1 and YFSETQ for CDR2. The CDR3 runs 16 amino acids, cysteine and phenylalanine included. The kept DNA is CDR3 alone, 48 bases in frame from the first base. A case-control design nested within a healthcare worker cohort in London, UK, was used, with weekly nasopharyngeal swab PCR tests and blood sampling performed. Healthcare workers were recruited during the week of the UK lockdown, between 23 and 31 March 2020, and followed weekly for up to about 16 weeks. This receptor chain uses TRBV5-1 and TRBJ2-6, with 7 bases in between that match TRBD2. The sequencing sample was made of whole blood. The sequence came from an adult who was a healthcare worker with PCR-confirmed SARS-CoV-2 infection or an uninfected control (not recorded which). CDR3 sequence: CASSPGLSSGANVLTF. The nucleotide sequence is given as TGCGCCAGCAGCCCGGGACTATCTTCCGGGGCCAACGTCCTGACTTTC.